This TCR beta chain was recovered during a study of blood T cell repertoires in COVID-19 (dated by TCRdb to 2020 to 2021). With regard to the full study: The collaborator samples originated in the United States, Italy and Spain and spanned the acute and convalescent phases of COVID-19. HLA class I and class II types, where available, came from metadata supplied by the sample provider rather than from assay-based typing. A de-identified subject ID, COVID-19 status, age in years and sex were almost always included in the sample metadata. A freely available public database, intended as a resource for researchers studying the immune response to SARS-CoV-2, is where the repertoires were released. Deeply sampled blood TCRbeta repertoires from subjects exposed to, actively infected with, or recovered from COVID-19 were included in the dataset. The prospective study material was composed of cDNA or gDNA derived from T cells, B-cell-depleted T cells, or PBMCs. The samples were drawn from two sources: the first 160 participants of the ongoing ImmuneRACE study, and 1,000 to 1,500 subjects contributed by 6 global collaborators.

Whole blood was collected in K2EDTA tubes by collaborating institutions according to the institutions' own protocols. For TCRbeta analysis, collaborators shipped samples in one of three forms: frozen whole blood, isolated PBMCs, or DNA extracted from either of those sample types. Points on this clone: Which antigen it targets is not known. It has no much larger one-base neighbor in the sample; base qualities were not kept.

The full study reports these points: The amount of clinical and demographic metadata varied by source and participant and was provided uncurated.

TCRbeta CDR3 regions were amplified from genomic DNA using the immunoSEQ Assay, a bias-controlled multiplex PCR. For the original study's pipeline: The number of nucleated cells in each sample was estimated by amplification of reference gene primers within the assay. To quantify the absolute abundance of each unique TCRbeta CDR3 rearrangement, sequence reads were collapsed and filtered. Productive Simpson clonality was computed per sample as the square root of Simpson's diversity index over productive rearrangements. In its TCRdb copy, this immuneACCESS table keeps in-frame sequences only and misses some clones. Where compared with another copy, unresolved V genes explain less than half of these, and the others have no known cause. The D gene and trimming were derived from the DNA, and the V and J assignments and clone size from that table. The table for this sample lists about 58,000 clones; 85% to 95% of them were counted only once. The top ten hold around 4.3% of the sample.

As encoded in the germline V gene, CDR1 is MNHEY while CDR2 is SVGEGT. The CDR3, from cysteine to phenylalanine, totals 14 residues. Only CDR3 DNA remains: 42 bases, in frame from the first base. Trimming leaves V shorter by 2 bases and J shorter by 6 bases, with the junction holding 7 bases beyond the gene matches. The V and J genes are TRBV6-2 or TRBV6-3 and TRBJ2-7, with 7 junctional bases fitting TRBD2. The receptor was isolated from a man between 50 and 59 years old with active COVID-19. The sample comprised peripheral blood. The CDR3 protein sequence reads: CASSYGWGGGEQYF. Here is the DNA: TGTGCCAGCAGTTACGGATGGGGGGGAGGCGAGCAGTACTTC.